This T cell receptor (beta chain) derives from a study of T cells after yellow fever vaccination. With respect to this clonotype: Its specificity is unknown.

One entry per CDR3 protein results from TCRdb running MiXCR on the 5' RACE reads. Of 320,000 or so distinct CDR3 sequences detected, around 8.1% appear once; the ten largest clones hold 15% to 20%. Trimming took 0 bases from V and 7 from J, leaving 14 bases between them. Germline CDR1 SGHKS, CDR2 YYEKEE (reference sequence). The CDR3 extends over 14 amino acids. Whole-study findings and limits: Among primary-vaccination clones, most reappeared after the booster, at 95% to 96% for CD4 and more than 85% for CD8.

The sequence derives from a man between 18 and 35 years old who received the YFV17D yellow fever vaccine. The V call is TRBV5-5, the J call TRBJ2-7; tentative D call: TRBD2 (6 bases). The sequencing used PBMCs, collected about 49 days after the first yellow fever vaccination. The CDR3 sequence: CASSLDSPGGEQYF. The CDR3 DNA is TGTGCCAGCAGCTTGGACTCTCCTGGAGGGGAGCAGTACTTC.